The clone carrying this TCR beta chain was observed a few times. The antigen remains undetermined. Authors of the study amplified TCR beta CDR3 regions from RNA transcripts. The HTBI primer set drove a first-round RT-PCR of the TCR CDR3. One entry per CDR3 protein results from TCRdb running MiXCR on the multiplex PCR reads. The table lists 450,000 to 650,000 distinct CDR3 sequences, about 14% of them singletons, with approximately 6.4% in the top ten. This sample was taken from a study of T cells in Graves' hyperthyroidism and ophthalmopathy. Study-level points and caveats: Appearing also in blood were most of the thyroid clonotypes expanded above 0.001.

Patients affected by ophthalmopathy presented a Clinical Activity Score of at least 3, a NOSPECS grade of at least 4, and disease duration below 3 months. Germline V gene sequence: CDR1 SGHNT, CDR2 YENEEA. The V gene lost 5 bases and the J gene lost 4 bases, with 11 bases spanning the gap. The CDR3 totals 13 residues. This TCR was recovered from a woman aged 18-35 years with Graves' ophthalmopathy. The chain recombines TRBV11-3 with TRBJ1-1; D is uncertain. Sequenced: blood. The CDR3 coding sequence is TGTGCCAGCAGCATATTGCGGGGCACTGAAGCTTTCTTT. It translates to CASSILRGTEAFF.